This T cell receptor (beta chain) is from a study of vaccination effects on CD4 cells after COVID-19. Clones were read by immunoSEQ multiplex PCR, and TCRdb kept only the in-frame ones, dropping some. This sample has some 25,000 clones, with around 67% found just once. The ViraFEST assay expanded antigen-specific CD4+ T cells with viral peptide pools before sequencing. Researchers isolated CD4+ T cells once around 11 days of culture had elapsed. Participants completed two doses of the BNT162b2 or mRNA-1273 vaccine. PBMC were cultured at about 2 million per well with 9 to 10 IU/ml IL-2 and around 9.2 ug/ml peptides. Germline CDR1 and CDR2: MNHNY and SVGAGI (reference sequence). The V gene end was trimmed by 0 bases and the J gene end by 6 bases; junction bases not matched to a gene: 4. The CDR3 is 14 residues long. General study results and limits: In healthy vaccinees, only 1 of 255 vaccine-induced clones cross-reacted with common cold coronaviruses. Small numbers of convalescent patients limited the study. It also lacked early post-infection timepoints. Marked clonal contraction was seen late after vaccination (in both infection- and vaccine-induced clones).

To note about this clone: Its antigen is unidentified.

The specimen comprised CD4+ T cells from PBMCs cultured with SARS-CoV-2 spike peptides, sampled after COVID-19 vaccination. This sequence was found in a human donor who received a COVID-19 vaccine. The chain carries TRBV6-6 and TRBJ1-2; 7 positions match TRBD1. The CDR3 nucleotides read TGTGCCAGCAGTTACTCTGGACAGGAAAATGGCTACACCTTC. Translation gives CASSYSGQENGYTF.